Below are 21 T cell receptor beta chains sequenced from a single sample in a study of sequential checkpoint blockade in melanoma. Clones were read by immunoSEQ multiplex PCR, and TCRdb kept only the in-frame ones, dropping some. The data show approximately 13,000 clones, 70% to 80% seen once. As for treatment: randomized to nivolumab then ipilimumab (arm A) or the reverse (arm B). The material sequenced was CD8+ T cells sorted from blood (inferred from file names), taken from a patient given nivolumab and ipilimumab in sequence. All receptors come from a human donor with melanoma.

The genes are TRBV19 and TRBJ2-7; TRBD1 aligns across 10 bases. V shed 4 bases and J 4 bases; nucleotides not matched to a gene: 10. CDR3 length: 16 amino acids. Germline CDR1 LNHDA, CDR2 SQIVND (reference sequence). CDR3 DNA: TGTGCCAGTAGTACCCGTAGGACAGGGGGTCGGTACGAGCAGTACTTC. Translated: CASSTRRTGGRYEQYF.

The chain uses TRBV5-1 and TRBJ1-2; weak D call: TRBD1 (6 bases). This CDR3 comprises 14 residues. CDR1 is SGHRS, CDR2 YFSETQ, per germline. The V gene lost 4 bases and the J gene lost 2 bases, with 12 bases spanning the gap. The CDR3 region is CASSARTDNYGYTF. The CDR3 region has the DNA TGCGCCAGCAGCGCAAGGACAGACAACTATGGCTACACCTTC. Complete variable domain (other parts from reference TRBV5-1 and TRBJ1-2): KAGVTQTPRYLIKTRGQQVTLSCSPISGHRSVSWYQQTPGQGLQFLFEYFSETQRNKGNFPGRFSGRQFSNSRSEMNVSTLELGDSALYLCASSARTDNYGYTFGSGTRLTVV.

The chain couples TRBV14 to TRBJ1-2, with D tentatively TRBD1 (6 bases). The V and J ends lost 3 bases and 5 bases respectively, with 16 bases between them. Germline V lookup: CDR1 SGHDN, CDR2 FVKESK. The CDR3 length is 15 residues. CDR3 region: CASSHHQGFGYGYTF. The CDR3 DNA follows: TGTGCCAGCAGCCACCACCAGGGGTTCGGGTATGGCTACACCTTC.

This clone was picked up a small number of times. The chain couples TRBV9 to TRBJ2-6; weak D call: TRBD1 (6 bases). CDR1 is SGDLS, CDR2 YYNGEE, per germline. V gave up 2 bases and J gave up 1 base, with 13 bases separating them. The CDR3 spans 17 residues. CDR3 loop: CASSVTGQQSGANVLTF. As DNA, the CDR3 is TGTGCCAGCAGCGTTACGGGACAACAATCTGGGGCCAACGTCCTGACTTTC.

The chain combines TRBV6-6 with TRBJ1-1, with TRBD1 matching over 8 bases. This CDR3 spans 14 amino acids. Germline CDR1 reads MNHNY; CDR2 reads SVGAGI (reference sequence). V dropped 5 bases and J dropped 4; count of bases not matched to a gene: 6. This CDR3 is CASSTGQGGTEAFF. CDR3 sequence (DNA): TGTGCCAGCAGTACCGGACAGGGAGGCACTGAAGCTTTCTTT.

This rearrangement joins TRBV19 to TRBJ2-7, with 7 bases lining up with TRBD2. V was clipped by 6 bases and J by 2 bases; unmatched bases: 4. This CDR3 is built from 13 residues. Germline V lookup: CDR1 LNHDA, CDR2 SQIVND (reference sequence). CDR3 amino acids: CASSPGLTYEQYF. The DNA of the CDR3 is TGTGCCAGTAGCCCGGGACTAACCTACGAGCAGTACTTC.

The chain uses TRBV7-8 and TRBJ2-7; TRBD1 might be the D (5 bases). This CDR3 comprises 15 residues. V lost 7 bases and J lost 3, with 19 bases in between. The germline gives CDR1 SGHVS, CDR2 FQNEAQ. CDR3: CASTNRLGRFYEQYV. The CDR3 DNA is TGTGCCAGCACTAATCGGCTGGGGCGGTTCTACGAGCAGTACGTC.

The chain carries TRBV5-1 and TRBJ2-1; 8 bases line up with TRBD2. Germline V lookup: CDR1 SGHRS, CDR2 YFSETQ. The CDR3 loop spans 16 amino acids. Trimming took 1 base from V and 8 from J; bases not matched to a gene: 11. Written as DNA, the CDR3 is TGCGCCAGCAGCTTGTTCCCCGGGACTAGGTGGGATGAGCAGTTCTTC. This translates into CASSLFPGTRWDEQFF.

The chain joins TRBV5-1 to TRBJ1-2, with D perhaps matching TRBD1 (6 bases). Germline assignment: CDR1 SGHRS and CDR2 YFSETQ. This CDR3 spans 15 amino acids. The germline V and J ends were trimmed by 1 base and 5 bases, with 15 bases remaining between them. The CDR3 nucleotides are TGCGCCAGCAGCTTGAAAGGGGGTGAAACTTATGGCTACACCTTC. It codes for CASSLKGGETYGYTF.

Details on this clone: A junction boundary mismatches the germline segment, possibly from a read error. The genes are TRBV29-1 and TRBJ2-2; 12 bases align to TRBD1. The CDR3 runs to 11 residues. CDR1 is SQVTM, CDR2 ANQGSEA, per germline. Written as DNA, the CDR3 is TGCAGCGTCACCGGGACAGGGGGCGAGATTTTT. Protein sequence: CSVTGTGGEIF.

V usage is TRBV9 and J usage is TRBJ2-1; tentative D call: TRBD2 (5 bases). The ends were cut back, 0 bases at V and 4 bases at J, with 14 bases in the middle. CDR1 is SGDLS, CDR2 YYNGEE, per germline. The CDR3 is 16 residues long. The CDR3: CASSVGVSGAYNEQFF. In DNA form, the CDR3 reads TGTGCCAGCAGCGTAGGGGTCAGCGGAGCTTACAATGAGCAGTTCTTC.

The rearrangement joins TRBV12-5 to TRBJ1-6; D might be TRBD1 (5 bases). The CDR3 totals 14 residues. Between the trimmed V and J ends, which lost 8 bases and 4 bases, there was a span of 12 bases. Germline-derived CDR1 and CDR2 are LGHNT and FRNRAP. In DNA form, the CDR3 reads TGTGCTAGTACGAACGGGGGGTATAATTCACCCCTCCACTTT. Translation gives CASTNGGYNSPLHF.

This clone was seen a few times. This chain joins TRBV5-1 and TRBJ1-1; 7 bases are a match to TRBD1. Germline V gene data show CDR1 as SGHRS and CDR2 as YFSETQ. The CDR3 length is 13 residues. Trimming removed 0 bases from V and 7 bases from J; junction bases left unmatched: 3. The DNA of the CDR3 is TGCGCCAGCAGCTTGGCCGGGACAGATGAAGCTTTCTTT. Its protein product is CASSLAGTDEAFF.

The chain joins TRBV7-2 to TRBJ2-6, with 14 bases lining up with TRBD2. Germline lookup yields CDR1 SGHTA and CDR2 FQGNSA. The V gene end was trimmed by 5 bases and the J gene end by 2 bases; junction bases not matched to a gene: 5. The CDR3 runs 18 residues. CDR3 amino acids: CASSPTGLAGAGANVLTF. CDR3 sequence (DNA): TGTGCCAGCAGCCCAACGGGACTAGCGGGAGCTGGGGCCAACGTCCTGACTTTC.

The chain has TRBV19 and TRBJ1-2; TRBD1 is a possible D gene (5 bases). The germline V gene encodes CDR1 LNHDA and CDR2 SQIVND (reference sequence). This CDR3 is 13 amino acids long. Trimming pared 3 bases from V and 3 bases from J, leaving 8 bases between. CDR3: CASSIGRDYGYTF. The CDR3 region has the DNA TGTGCCAGTAGTATTGGCAGGGACTATGGCTACACCTTC.

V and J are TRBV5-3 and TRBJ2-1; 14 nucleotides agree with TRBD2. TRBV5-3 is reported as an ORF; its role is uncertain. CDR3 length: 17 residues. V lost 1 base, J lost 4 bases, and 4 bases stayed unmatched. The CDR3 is CARSLWTSGGIYNEQFF. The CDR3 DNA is TGTGCCAGAAGCTTGTGGACTAGCGGGGGGATTTACAATGAGCAGTTCTTC.

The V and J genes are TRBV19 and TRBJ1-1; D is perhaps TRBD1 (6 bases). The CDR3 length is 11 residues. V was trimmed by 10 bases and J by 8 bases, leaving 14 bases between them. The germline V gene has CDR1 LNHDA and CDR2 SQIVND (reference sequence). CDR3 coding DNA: TGTGCCAACAAGAGGGGGACAGAAGCTTTCTTT. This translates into CANKRGTEAFF.

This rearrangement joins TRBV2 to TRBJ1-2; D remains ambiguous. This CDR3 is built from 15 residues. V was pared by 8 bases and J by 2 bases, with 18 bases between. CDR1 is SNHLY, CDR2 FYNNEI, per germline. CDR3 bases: TGTGCCAGCCTATTCGGACTGTCCCGAAACTATGGCTACACCTTC. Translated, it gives CASLFGLSRNYGYTF. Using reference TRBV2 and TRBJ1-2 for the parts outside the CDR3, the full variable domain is EPEVTQTPSHQVTQMGQEVILRCVPISNHLYFYWYRQILGQKVEFLVSFYNNEISEKSEIFDDQFSVERPDGSNFTLKIRSTKLEDSAMYFCASLFGLSRNYGYTFGSGTRLTVV.

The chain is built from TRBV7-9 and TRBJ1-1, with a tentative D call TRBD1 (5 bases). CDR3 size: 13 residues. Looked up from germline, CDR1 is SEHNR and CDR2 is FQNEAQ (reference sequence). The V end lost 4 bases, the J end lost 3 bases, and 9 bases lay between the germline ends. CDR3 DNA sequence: TGTGCCAGCAGCTCTCCGGGGGACACTGAAGCTTTCTTT. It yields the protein CASSSPGDTEAFF.

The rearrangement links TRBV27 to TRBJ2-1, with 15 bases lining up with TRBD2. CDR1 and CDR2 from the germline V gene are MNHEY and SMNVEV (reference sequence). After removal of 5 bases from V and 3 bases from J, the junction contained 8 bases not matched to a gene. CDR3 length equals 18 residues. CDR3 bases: TGTGCCAGCAGTCCGGGACTAGCGGGAGGAGGGGACTACAATGAGCAGTTCTTC. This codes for CASSPGLAGGGDYNEQFF.

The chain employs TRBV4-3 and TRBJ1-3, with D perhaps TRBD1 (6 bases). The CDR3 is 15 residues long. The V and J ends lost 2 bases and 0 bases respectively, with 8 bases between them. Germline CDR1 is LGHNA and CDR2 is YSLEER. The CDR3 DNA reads TGCGCCAGCAGCCAAACAGGGTACTCTGGAAACACCATATATTTT. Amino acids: CASSQTGYSGNTIYF.